The TCR beta chain under discussion was sequenced for a study of regulatory T cells in long-lasting Graves disease. Findings and limits, study-wide: Persistent patients shared fewer than 3,500 public clonotypes among themselves. Newly diagnosed patients shared fewer, at roughly 900.

Relying on iRepertoire HTBI primers and Arm-PCR of CDR3 regions, the team built TCR beta libraries. TCRdb reprocessed the multiplex PCR reads via MiXCR and lists one record per CDR3 protein. The table lists 600,000 to 650,000 distinct CDR3 sequences, around 17% of them singletons. The sample holds many counts of this clonotype. Its antigen is currently unknown. Time point noted: newly diagnosed GD, antithyroid drugs for less than 3 months. The TCR library was made from RNA extracted from PBMCs. The CDR3 sequence is 14 residues long. Germline V gene lookup returns CDR1 SNHLY and CDR2 FYNNEI. The V end was cut by 2 bases, the J end by 8 bases, with 15 bases between. These data were also filed under a second study, of T cells in Graves' hyperthyroidism and ophthalmopathy. That report notes: Clinicians diagnosed patients from clinical symptoms, serum thyroxine and TRAb, thyroid ultrasound and orbital computed tomography. During a first-round RT-PCR of the TCR CDR3, the HTBI primer set was used.

J is TRBJ1-2 and V is TRBV2; a weak D match, TRBD1 (6 bases). Here the sequenced sample was peripheral blood mononuclear cells (PBMCs), taken at new diagnosis, from a patient treated with antithyroid drugs. The source of this sequence is a woman aged 25 to 39 with Graves disease. CDR3 region: CASSELQGSSGYTF. DNA of the CDR3: TGTGCCAGCAGTGAATTACAGGGTAGTAGCGGCTACACCTTC. The full variable domain, with the rest looked up from reference TRBV2 and TRBJ1-2, is EPEVTQTPSHQVTQMGQEVILRCVPISNHLYFYWYRQILGQKVEFLVSFYNNEISEKSEIFDDQFSVERPDGSNFTLKIRSTKLEDSAMYFCASSELQGSSGYTFGSGTRLTVV.